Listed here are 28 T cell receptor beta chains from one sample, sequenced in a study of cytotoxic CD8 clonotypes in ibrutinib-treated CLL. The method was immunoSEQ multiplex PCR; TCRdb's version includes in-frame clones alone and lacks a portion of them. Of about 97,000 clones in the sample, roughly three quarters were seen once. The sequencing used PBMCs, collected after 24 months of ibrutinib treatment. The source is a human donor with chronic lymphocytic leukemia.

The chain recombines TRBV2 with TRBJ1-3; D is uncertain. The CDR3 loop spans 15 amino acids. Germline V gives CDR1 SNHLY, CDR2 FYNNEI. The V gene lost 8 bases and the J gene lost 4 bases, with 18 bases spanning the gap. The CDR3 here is CASGPPGLAGNTIYF. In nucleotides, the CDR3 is TGTGCCAGCGGTCCCCCTGGACTTGCGGGAAACACCATATATTTT.

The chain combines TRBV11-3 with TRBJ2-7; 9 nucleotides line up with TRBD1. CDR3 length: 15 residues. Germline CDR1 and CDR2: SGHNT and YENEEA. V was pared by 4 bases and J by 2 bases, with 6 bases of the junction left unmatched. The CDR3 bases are TGTGCCAGCAGCTCAGACAGGGGGTCCGCCTACGAGCAGTACTTC. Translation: CASSSDRGSAYEQYF.

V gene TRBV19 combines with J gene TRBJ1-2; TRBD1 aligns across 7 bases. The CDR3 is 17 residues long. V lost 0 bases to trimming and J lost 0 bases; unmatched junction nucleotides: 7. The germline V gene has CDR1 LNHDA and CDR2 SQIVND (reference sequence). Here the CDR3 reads CASSIDFLQGTNYGYTF. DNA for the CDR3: TGTGCCAGTAGTATAGACTTCCTACAGGGGACTAACTATGGCTACACCTTC.

The CDR3 loop reads CASSLWSDTQYF. CDR3 DNA: TGCGCCAGCAGCTTGTGGTCTGATACGCAGTATTTT. The V gene is TRBV5-1, the J gene TRBJ2-3, with no clear D. Germline V CDR1 and CDR2: SGHRS, YFSETQ. The V end was cut by 1 base, the J end by 6 bases, with 6 bases between. The CDR3 has 12 amino acids. The complete variable domain, with remaining parts taken from reference TRBV5-1 and TRBJ2-3, reads KAGVTQTPRYLIKTRGQQVTLSCSPISGHRSVSWYQQTPGQGLQFLFEYFSETQRNKGNFPGRFSGRQFSNSRSEMNVSTLELGDSALYLCASSLWSDTQYFGPGTRLTVL.

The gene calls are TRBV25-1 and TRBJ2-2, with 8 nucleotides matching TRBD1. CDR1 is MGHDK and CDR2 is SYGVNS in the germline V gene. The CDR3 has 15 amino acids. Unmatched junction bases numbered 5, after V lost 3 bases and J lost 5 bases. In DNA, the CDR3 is TGTGCCAGCAGTGATCGGGACAGGCCAACCGGGGAGCTGTTTTTT. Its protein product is CASSDRDRPTGELFF. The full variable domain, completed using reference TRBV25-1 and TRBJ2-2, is EADIYQTPRYLVIGTGKKITLECSQTMGHDKMYWYQQDPGMELHLIHYSYGVNSTEKGDLSSESTVSRIRTEHFPLTLESARPSHTSQYLCASSDRDRPTGELFFGEGSRLTVL.

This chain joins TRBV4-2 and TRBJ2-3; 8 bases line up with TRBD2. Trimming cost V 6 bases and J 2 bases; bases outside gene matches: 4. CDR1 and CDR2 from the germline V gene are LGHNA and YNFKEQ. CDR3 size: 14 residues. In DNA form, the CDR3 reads TGTGCCAGCAGAGGTAGCGGGGTCACAGATACGCAGTATTTT. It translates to CASRGSGVTDTQYF.

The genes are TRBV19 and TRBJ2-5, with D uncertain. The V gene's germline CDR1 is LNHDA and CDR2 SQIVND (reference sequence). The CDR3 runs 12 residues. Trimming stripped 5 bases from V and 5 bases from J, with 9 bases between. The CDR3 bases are TGTGCCAGTAGTCACCGACGGGAGACCCAGTACTTC. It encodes CASSHRRETQYF.

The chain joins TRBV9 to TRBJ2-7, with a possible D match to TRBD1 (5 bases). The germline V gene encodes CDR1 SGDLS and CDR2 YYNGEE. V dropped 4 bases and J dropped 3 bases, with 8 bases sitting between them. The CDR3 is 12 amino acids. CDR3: CASSTGDYEQYF. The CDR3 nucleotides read TGTGCCAGCAGCACAGGAGACTACGAGCAGTACTTC.

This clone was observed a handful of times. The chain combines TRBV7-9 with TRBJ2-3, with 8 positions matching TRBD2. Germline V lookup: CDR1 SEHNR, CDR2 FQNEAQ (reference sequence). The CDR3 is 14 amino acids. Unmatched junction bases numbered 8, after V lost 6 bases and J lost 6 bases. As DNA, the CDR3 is TGTGCCAGCAGTTATAGCGGGGTACGGGATACGCAGTATTTT. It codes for CASSYSGVRDTQYF.

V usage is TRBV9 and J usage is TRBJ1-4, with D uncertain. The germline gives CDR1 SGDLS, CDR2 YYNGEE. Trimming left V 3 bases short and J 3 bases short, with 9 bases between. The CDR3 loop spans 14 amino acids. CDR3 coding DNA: TGTGCCAGCAGCGCCGGCGGATCTAATGAAAAACTGTTTTTT. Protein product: CASSAGGSNEKLFF.

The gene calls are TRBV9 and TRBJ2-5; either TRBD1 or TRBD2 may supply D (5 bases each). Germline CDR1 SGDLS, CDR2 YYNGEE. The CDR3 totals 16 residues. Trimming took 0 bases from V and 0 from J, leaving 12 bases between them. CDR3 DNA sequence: TGTGCCAGCAGCGTAGGTGGGGGATACAACCAAGAGACCCAGTACTTC. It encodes CASSVGGGYNQETQYF.

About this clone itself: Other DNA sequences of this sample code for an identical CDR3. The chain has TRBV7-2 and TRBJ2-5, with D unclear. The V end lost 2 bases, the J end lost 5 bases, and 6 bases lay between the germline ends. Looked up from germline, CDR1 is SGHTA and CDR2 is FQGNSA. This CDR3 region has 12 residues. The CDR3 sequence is CASSLSRETQYF. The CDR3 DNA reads TGTGCCAGCAGCTTATCTCGGGAGACCCAGTACTTC. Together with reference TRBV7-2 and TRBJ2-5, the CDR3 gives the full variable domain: GAGVSQSPSNKVTEKGKDVELRCDPISGHTALYWYRQSLGQGLEFLIYFQGNSAPDKSGLPSDRFSAERTGGSVSTLTIQRTQQEDSAVYLCASSLSRETQYFGPGTRLLVL.

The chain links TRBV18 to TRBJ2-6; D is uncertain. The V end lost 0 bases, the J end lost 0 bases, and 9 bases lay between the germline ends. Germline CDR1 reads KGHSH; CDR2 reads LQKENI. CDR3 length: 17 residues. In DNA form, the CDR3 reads TGTGCCAGCTCACCACCTCCCGCTAGCTCTGGGGCCAACGTCCTGACTTTC. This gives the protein CASSPPPASSGANVLTF.

The CDR3 loop is CASSLALTSGSREQYF. The CDR3 DNA follows: TGCGCCAGCAGCTTGGCTTTGACTAGCGGGAGCCGGGAGCAGTACTTC. The rearrangement uses TRBV5-1 and TRBJ2-7, with 12 positions matching TRBD2. The germline CDR1 and CDR2 sequences are SGHRS and YFSETQ. This CDR3 has 16 amino acids. Trimming removed 0 bases from V and 7 bases from J; junction bases left unmatched: 8.

CDR3 DNA sequence: TGCGCCAGCCGGCTTGACAGGGGTTTATTCACTGAAGCTTTCTTT. Protein: CASRLDRGLFTEAFF. The chain uses TRBV5-1 and TRBJ1-1; 8 bases map to TRBD1. Germline trimming cut 7 bases from V and 4 bases from J; bases unmatched to any gene: 12. The CDR3 totals 15 residues. CDR1 and CDR2 from the germline V gene are SGHRS and YFSETQ.

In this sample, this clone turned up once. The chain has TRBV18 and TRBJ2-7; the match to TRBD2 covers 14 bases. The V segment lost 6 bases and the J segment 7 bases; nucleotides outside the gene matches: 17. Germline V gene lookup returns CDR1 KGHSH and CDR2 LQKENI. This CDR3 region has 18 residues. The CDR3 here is CASSLGTGGLAGGREQYF. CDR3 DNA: TGTGCCAGCTCCCTAGGGACAGGCGGACTAGCGGGAGGACGGGAGCAGTACTTC.

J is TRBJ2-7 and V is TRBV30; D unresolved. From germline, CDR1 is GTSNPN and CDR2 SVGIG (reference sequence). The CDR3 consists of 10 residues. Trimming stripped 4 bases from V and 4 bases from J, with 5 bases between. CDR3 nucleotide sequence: TGTGCCTGGAATCGGTACGAGCAGTACTTC. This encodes CAWNRYEQYF.

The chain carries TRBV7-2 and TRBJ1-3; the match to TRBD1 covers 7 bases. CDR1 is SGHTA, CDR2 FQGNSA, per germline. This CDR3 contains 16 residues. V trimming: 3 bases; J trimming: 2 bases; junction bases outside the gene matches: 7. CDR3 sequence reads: CASSFQTGWPGNTIYF. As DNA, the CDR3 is TGTGCCAGCAGCTTCCAGACAGGGTGGCCTGGAAACACCATATATTTT.

In DNA form, the CDR3 reads TGTGCCAGCAGCTTGGTACCCAGGGCTGGCGGGGAGCTGTTTTTT. Protein product: CASSLVPRAGGELFF. The chain uses TRBV5-6 and TRBJ2-2, with a tentative D call TRBD1 (5 bases). Trimming took 0 bases from V and 7 from J, leaving 13 bases between them. The length of the CDR3 is 15 residues. From germline, CDR1 is SGHDT and CDR2 YYEEEE.

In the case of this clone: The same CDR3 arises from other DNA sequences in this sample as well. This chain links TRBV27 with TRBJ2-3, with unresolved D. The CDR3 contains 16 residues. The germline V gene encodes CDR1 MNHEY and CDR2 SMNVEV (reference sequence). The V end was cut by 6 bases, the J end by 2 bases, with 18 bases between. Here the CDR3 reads CASSFQGKGVTDTQYF. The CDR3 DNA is TGTGCCAGCAGCTTTCAAGGGAAGGGCGTCACAGATACGCAGTATTTT.

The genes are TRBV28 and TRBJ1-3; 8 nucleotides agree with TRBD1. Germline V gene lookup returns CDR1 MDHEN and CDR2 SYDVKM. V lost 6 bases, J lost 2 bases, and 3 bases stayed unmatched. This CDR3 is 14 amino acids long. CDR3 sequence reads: CASSQDRAGNTIYF. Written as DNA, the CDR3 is TGTGCCAGCAGCCAGGACAGGGCTGGAAACACCATATATTTT.

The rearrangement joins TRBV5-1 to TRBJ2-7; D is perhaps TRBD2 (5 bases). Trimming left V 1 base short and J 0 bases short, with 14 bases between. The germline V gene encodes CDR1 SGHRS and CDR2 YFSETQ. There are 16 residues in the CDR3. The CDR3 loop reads CASSLFGAENSYEQYF. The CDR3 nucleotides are TGCGCCAGCAGCTTGTTTGGAGCGGAAAACTCCTACGAGCAGTACTTC. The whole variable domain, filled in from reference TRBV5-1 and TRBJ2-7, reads KAGVTQTPRYLIKTRGQQVTLSCSPISGHRSVSWYQQTPGQGLQFLFEYFSETQRNKGNFPGRFSGRQFSNSRSEMNVSTLELGDSALYLCASSLFGAENSYEQYFGPGTRLTVT.

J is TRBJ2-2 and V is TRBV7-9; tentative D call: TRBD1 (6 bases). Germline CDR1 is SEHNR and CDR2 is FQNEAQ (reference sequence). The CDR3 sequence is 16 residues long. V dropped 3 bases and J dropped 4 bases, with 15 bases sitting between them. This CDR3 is CASSFGTGLSTGELFF. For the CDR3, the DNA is TGTGCCAGCAGCTTCGGAACAGGGTTAAGCACCGGGGAGCTGTTTTTT.

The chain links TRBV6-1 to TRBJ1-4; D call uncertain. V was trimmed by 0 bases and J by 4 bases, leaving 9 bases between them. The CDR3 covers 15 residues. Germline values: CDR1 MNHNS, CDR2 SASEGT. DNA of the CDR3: TGTGCCAGCAGTGAAGCCCAAGGGTTTAATGAAAAACTGTTTTTT. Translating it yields CASSEAQGFNEKLFF.

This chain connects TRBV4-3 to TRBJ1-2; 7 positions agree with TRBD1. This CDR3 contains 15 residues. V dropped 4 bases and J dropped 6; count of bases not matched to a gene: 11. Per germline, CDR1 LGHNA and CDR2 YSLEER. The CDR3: CASSPSAPGGDGYTF. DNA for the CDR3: TGCGCCAGCAGCCCTTCGGCCCCAGGGGGAGATGGCTACACCTTC.

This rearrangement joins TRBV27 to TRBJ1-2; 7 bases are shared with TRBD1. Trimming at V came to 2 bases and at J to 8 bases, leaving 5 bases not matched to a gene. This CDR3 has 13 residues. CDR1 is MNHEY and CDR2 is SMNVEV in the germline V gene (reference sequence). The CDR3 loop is CASSLEQGYGYTF. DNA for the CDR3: TGTGCCAGCAGTTTAGAACAGGGGTACGGCTACACCTTC.

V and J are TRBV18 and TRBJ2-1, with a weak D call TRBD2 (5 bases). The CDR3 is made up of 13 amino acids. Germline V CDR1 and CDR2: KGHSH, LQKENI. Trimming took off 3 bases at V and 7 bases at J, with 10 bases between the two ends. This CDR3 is CASSPGLGNEQFF. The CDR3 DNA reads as TGTGCCAGCTCACCCGGACTGGGAAATGAGCAGTTCTTC.

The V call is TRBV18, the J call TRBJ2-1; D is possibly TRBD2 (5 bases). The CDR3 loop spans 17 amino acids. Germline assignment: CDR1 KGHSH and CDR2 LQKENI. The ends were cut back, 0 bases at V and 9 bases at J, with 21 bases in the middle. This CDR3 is CASSPPFGEGRSGEQFF. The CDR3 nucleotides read TGTGCCAGCTCACCACCCTTCGGAGAGGGTAGGTCAGGTGAGCAGTTCTTC.